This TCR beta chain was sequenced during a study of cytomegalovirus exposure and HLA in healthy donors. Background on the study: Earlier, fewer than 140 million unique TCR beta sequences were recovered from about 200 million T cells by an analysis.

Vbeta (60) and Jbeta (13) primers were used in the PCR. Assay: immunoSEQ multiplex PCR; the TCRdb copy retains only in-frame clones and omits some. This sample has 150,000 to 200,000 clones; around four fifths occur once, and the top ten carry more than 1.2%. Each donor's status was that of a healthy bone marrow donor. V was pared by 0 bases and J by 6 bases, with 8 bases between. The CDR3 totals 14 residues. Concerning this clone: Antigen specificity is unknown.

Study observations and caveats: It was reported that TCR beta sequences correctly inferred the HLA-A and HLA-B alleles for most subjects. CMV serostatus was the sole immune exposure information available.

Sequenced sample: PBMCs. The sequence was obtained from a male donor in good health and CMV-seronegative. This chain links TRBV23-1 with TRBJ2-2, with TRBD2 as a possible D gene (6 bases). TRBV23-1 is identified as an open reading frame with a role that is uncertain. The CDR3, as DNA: TGCGCCAGCAGTCAATCATCGGGGGCCGGGGAGCTGTTTTTT. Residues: CASSQSSGAGELFF.